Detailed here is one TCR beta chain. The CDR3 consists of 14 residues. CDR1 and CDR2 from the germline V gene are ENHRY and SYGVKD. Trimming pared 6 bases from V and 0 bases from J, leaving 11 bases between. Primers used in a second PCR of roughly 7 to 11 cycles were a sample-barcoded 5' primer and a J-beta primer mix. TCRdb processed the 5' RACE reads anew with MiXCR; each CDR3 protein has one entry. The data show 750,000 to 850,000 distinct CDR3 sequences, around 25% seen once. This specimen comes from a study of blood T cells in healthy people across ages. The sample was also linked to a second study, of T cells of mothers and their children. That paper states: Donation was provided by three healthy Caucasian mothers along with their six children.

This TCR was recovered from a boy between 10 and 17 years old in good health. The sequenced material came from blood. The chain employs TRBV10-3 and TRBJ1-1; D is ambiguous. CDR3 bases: TGTGCCATCAGGCCCGTCGGGCTGAACACTGAAGCTTTCTTT. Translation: CAIRPVGLNTEAFF.